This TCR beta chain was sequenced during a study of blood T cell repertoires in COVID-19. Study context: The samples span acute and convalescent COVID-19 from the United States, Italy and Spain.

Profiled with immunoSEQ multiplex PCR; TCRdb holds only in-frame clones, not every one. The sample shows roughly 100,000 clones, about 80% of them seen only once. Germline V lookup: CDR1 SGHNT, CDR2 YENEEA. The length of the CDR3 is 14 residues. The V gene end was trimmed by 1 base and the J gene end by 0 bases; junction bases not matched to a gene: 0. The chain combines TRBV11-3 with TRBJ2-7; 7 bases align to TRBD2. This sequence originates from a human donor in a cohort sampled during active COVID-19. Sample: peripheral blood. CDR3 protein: CASSLGGGSYEQYF. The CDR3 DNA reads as TGTGCCAGCAGCTTAGGCGGGGGCTCCTACGAGCAGTACTTC. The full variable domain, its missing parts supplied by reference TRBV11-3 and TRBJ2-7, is EAGVVQSPRYKIIEKKQPVAFWCNPISGHNTLYWYLQNLGQGPELLIRYENEEAVDDSQLPKDRFSAERLKGVDSTLKIQPAELGDSAVYLCASSLGGGSYEQYFGPGTRLTVT.